This T cell receptor (beta chain) was sequenced for a study of T-cell reconstitution after alpha-beta-depleted transplantation in children. This clonotype was observed many times. Researchers prepared the TCRbeta library using unique molecular identifiers, the study reports. Using its own MiXCR run on the PCR reads, TCRdb lists one record per CDR3 protein. This table holds about 270,000 distinct CDR3 sequences, approximately 9.6% found once. The germline V gene has CDR1 LGHDT and CDR2 YNNKEL (reference sequence). The CDR3 contains 14 residues. The V end lost 7 bases, the J end lost 2 bases, and 12 bases lay between the germline ends.

This receptor was identified in a human donor who donated a stem cell graft to a child with SCID. The chain uses TRBV3-1 and TRBJ2-1; the D gene could be TRBD1 or TRBD2 (7 bases each). This material consisted of PBMCs from the stem cell graft donor, taken from the stem cell graft. The CDR3 loop reads CASTQGGAYNEQFF. CDR3 nucleotides: TGTGCCAGCACCCAGGGGGGGGCCTACAATGAGCAGTTCTTC.